This T cell receptor (beta chain) is from a study of identical twins. Whole-study results and caveats: Insertions ran lower in abundant cord blood beta clonotypes, though not in memory repertoires.

V gave up 3 bases and J gave up 6 bases; unmatched junction bases: 5. Germline CDR1 SQVTM, CDR2 ANQGSEA. CDR3 size: 15 residues. In this sample, this clonotype turned up many times. The antigen is not known. TCRdb used MiXCR to reprocess the 5' RACE reads, holding one entry per CDR3 protein. The table shows fewer than 800,000 distinct CDR3 sequences, with roughly 6.6% occurring only once. This sample also appeared in a second study, on yellow fever vaccine responses in identical twins.

The origin of this receptor is a woman in her late teens or twenties in good health. The chain joins TRBV29-1 to TRBJ2-1; the match to TRBD2 covers 13 bases. The specimen sequenced was PBMCs. CDR3 loop: CSVDGGTSGINEQFF. The CDR3 DNA follows: TGCAGCGTTGACGGGGGGACTAGCGGGATCAATGAGCAGTTCTTC.